A selection of T cell receptor beta chains follows, all from one sample in a study of CD8+ T cells in alopecia areata. TCRdb's table, derived via immunoSEQ multiplex PCR, lists solely in-frame clones and lacks some. The data contain around 150,000 clones, 80% to 90% of them singletons. The source was CD8+ T cells sorted from blood, collected at week 4, from a patient treated with tofacitinib. The receptors stem from a human donor with alopecia areata. CDR3s include the opening cysteine and the closing phenylalanine or tryptophan. A D gene is named only where the DNA matches it firmly. The size entry is marked missing in some rows and otherwise reads once, few, many or a size class.

D | J | V | size | CDR3 | DNA
TRBD2 | TRBJ2-1 | TRBV4-3 | . | CASSQRGTSGYNEQFF | TGCGCCAGCAGCCAAAGGGGAACTAGCGGATACAATGAGCAGTTCTTC
. | TRBJ1-5 | TRBV19 | few | CASSMSGSEQPQHF | TGTGCCAGTAGTATGTCGGGGTCCGAGCAGCCCCAGCATTTT
TRBD1 | TRBJ2-6 | TRBV6-5 | once | CASSPTGPGANVLTF | TGTGCCAGCAGCCCGACAGGGCCTGGGGCCAACGTCCTGACTTTC
TRBD1 | TRBJ1-1 | TRBV5-6 | . | CASSFIRGPNTEAFF | TGTGCCAGCAGCTTTATTAGGGGGCCGAACACTGAAGCTTTCTTT
. | TRBJ1-1 | TRBV6-5 | . | CASSYGQGYTEAFF | TGTGCCAGCAGTTACGGCCAGGGGTACACTGAAGCTTTCTTT
. | TRBJ2-3 | TRBV4-1 | . | CASSQRVGGYTQYF | TGCGCCAGCAGCCAAAGAGTGGGGGGATATACGCAGTATTTT
. | TRBJ1-2 | TRBV29-1 | . | CSVEDRGGVYGYTF | TGCAGCGTTGAAGACCGTGGAGGTGTCTATGGCTACACCTTC
. | TRBJ2-2 | TRBV7-8 | . | CASSPPRGENTGELFF | TGTGCCAGCAGCCCACCCAGGGGGGAGAACACCGGGGAGCTGTTTTTT
. | TRBJ1-1 | TRBV29-1 | . | CSVEWEGTEAFF | TGCAGCGTTGAATGGGAGGGCACTGAAGCTTTCTTT
. | TRBJ2-7 | TRBV4-1 | few | CASSQDTNSYYEQYF | TGCGCCAGCAGCCAAGATACGAACAGCTACTACGAGCAGTACTTC
. | TRBJ2-3 | TRBV18 | few | CASSPNGGEGTDTQYF | TGTGCCAGCTCCCCAAACGGGGGTGAGGGCACAGATACGCAGTATTTT
TRBD2 | TRBJ2-3 | TRBV29-1 | once | CSVPAGPRADTQYF | TGCAGCGTCCCAGCGGGGCCGAGAGCAGATACGCAGTATTTT